This T cell receptor (beta chain) was profiled in a study of blood T cell repertoires in COVID-19. As for the study in general: Sites in the United States, Italy and Spain provided acute and convalescent COVID-19 samples.

This clone occurred a few times. The CDR3 length is 14 residues. Between the trimmed V and J ends, which lost 2 bases and 2 bases, there was a span of 10 bases. CDR1 is MNHEY, CDR2 SVGEGT, per germline. Original analysis: Reference gene primers were amplified, and this amplification served to estimate nucleated cell counts. TCRdb's copy holds only in-frame clones and misses some; the assay was immunoSEQ multiplex PCR. The V and J calls and clone size are taken from that table; D and trimming were inferred from the DNA. The sample contains more than 300,000 clones, around 86% of which appear only once. Adults between roughly 18 and 90 years of age took part from 24 US areas. Cohort 3 donors counted as recovered after two negative PCRs, clearance, or resolved symptoms.

The receptor was derived from a woman under 30 who had recovered from COVID-19. Sequenced sample: PBMCs or T cells enriched from blood (not recorded which). The chain combines TRBV6-2 or TRBV6-3 with TRBJ2-7; TRBD1 is a possible D gene (6 bases). The CDR3 bases are TGTGCCAGCAGTTACGGGGGCATAGCCTACGAGCAGTACTTC. Encoded protein: CASSYGGIAYEQYF.